This TCR beta chain was profiled in a study of blood T cells in healthy people across ages. Points from the study as a whole: Naive and antigen-experienced cells could not be conclusively compared, given unsorted PBMCs. Estimates drawn from one million T cells were deemed to understate diversity. Donor CMV status, an unknown factor, possibly confounded changes in expanded clonotypes.

This clonotype was seen more than once but under ten times. Its cognate antigen is unknown. Primers used in a second PCR of roughly 6 to 11 cycles were a sample-barcoded 5' primer and a J-beta primer mix. From the 5' RACE reads, TCRdb called clonotypes with MiXCR, one entry per CDR3 protein. Among about 570,000 distinct CDR3 sequences, roughly 28% were seen once, and the ten largest hold approximately 17%. Germline CDR1 is SGDLS and CDR2 is YYNGEE. J gave up 9 bases and V 4 bases, and 14 bases lay outside the gene matches. The CDR3 is made up of 16 amino acids. The chain has TRBV9 and TRBJ2-1, with 9 bases fitting TRBD2. This TCR was sampled from a woman in her seventies in good health. Sequencing was performed on blood. The CDR3 protein is CASSPGRTSAYGEQFF. The CDR3 region has the DNA TGTGCCAGCAGCCCGGGTCGGACTAGCGCGTATGGTGAGCAGTTCTTC. The entire variable domain, with the rest obtained from reference TRBV9 and TRBJ2-1, is as follows: DSGVTQTPKHLITATGQRVTLRCSPRSGDLSVYWYQQSLDQGLQFLIQYYNGEERAKGNILERFSAQQFPDLHSELNLSSLELGDSALYFCASSPGRTSAYGEQFFGPGTRLTVL.